The 10 T cell receptor beta chains given below trace back to one sample, sequenced in a study of tumor-infiltrating lymphocytes in localized non-small cell lung cancer. Assay: immunoSEQ multiplex PCR; the TCRdb copy retains only in-frame clones and omits some. The data hold roughly 10,000 clones, with 82% observed a single time. Material for sequencing was uninvolved lung tissue not adjacent to the tumor. The receptor source for this set is a human donor with non-small cell lung cancer.

The chain employs TRBV7-8 and TRBJ2-7, with a possible D match to TRBD2 (6 bases). Germline lookup yields CDR1 SGHVS and CDR2 FQNEAQ. Trimming left V 5 bases short and J 1 base short, with 15 bases between. The CDR3 length is 15 residues. CDR3 residues: CASSPGGARSYEQYF. In DNA form, the CDR3 reads TGTGCCAGCAGCCCAGGCGGGGCCCGTTCCTACGAGCAGTACTTC. The full variable domain, with the rest looked up from reference TRBV7-8 and TRBJ2-7, is GAGVSQSPRYKVAKRGQDVALRCDPISGHVSLFWYQQALGQGPEFLTYFQNEAQLDKSGLPSDRFFAERPEGSVSTLKIQRTQQEDSAVYLCASSPGGARSYEQYFGPGTRLTVT.

This clone was detected a few times. This chain connects TRBV19 to TRBJ1-1, with 7 positions matching TRBD1. The CDR3 is made up of 14 amino acids. With 5 bases clipped from V and 8 bases from J, the junction kept 11 bases outside the gene matches. Looked up from germline, CDR1 is LNHDA and CDR2 is SQIVND (reference sequence). The CDR3 DNA follows: TGTGCCAGTAGTGAACAGGGGACCTGGAGGGAAGCTTTCTTT. Translation gives CASSEQGTWREAFF.

This clone was counted once. The chain recombines TRBV5-1 with TRBJ2-3; weak D call: TRBD1 (5 bases). This CDR3 is 15 amino acids long. Germline loops: CDR1 SGHRS, CDR2 YFSETQ. V was pared by 6 bases and J by 2 bases, with 16 bases between. CDR3 region: CASTSTGGVTDTQYF. The CDR3 coding sequence is TGCGCCAGCACCTCAACAGGTGGAGTCACAGATACGCAGTATTTT.

The rearrangement joins TRBV7-6 to TRBJ2-7, with 8 bases identical to TRBD1. This CDR3 comprises 15 residues. The germline V gene encodes CDR1 SGHVS and CDR2 FNYEAQ. J lost 0 bases, V lost 4 bases, and 5 bases had no gene match. The DNA for the CDR3 is TGTGCCAGCAGCTCGGGGACAGGCAGCTCCTACGAGCAGTACTTC. This codes for CASSSGTGSSYEQYF.

The chain is built from TRBV7-2 and TRBJ1-1, with D uncertain. This CDR3 is 13 amino acids long. Trimming removed 1 base from V and 4 bases from J, with 7 bases in between. CDR1 SGHTA and CDR2 FQGNSA come from the germline V gene. CDR3 amino acids: CASSLDRFTEAFF. The CDR3 DNA reads as TGTGCCAGCAGCTTAGATCGGTTCACTGAAGCTTTCTTT.

The chain recombines TRBV4-3 with TRBJ2-1, with a weak D call TRBD2 (6 bases). The length of the CDR3 is 16 residues. Trimming left V 0 bases short and J 4 bases short, with 13 bases between. Germline-derived CDR1 and CDR2 are LGHNA and YSLEER. CDR3 coding DNA: TGCGCCAGCAGCCAAGAGGGGCTAGCGAGGTACAATGAGCAGTTCTTC. Protein product: CASSQEGLARYNEQFF.

The genes are TRBV28 and TRBJ2-1; 14 bases are shared with TRBD2. The trim removed 9 bases at V and 5 bases at J, leaving 15 bases unmatched. Germline CDR1 and CDR2: MDHEN and SYDVKM. The CDR3 extends over 18 amino acids. Here the CDR3 DNA reads TGTGCCAGTTATAGTGGGACTAGCGGGAGTCGACGGAACAATGAGCAGTTCTTC. It encodes CASYSGTSGSRRNNEQFF.

V gene TRBV5-1 combines with J gene TRBJ2-1, with D hard to call. V was cut by 0 bases and J by 6 bases, with 10 bases left in between. The CDR3 has 14 amino acids. The germline CDR1 and CDR2 sequences are SGHRS and YFSETQ. The CDR3 loop reads CASSLDRLFNEQFF. For the CDR3, the DNA is TGCGCCAGCAGCTTGGATCGGCTTTTCAATGAGCAGTTCTTC.

This clone is a singleton in its sample. The chain couples TRBV29-1 to TRBJ2-7, with 11 bases fitting TRBD2. The CDR3 sequence is 13 residues long. Germline lookup yields CDR1 SQVTM and CDR2 ANQGSEA. J lost 2 bases, V lost 5 bases, and 2 bases had no gene match. CDR3 nucleotides: TGCAGCGTTTTAGCGGGAGGGGCCTACGAGCAGTACTTC. Protein product: CSVLAGGAYEQYF.

The gene calls are TRBV10-2 and TRBJ1-1; D might be TRBD1 (5 bases). The germline V gene has CDR1 WSHSY and CDR2 SAAADI. The CDR3 contains 13 residues. With 0 bases removed from V and 6 bases from J, the gap between germline ends came to 8 bases. This CDR3 reads CASSESGAAEAFF. CDR3 nucleotide sequence: TGCGCCAGCAGTGAGTCTGGGGCGGCTGAAGCTTTCTTT.